This T cell receptor beta chain comes out of a study of identical twins. TCRdb reprocessed the 5' RACE reads via MiXCR and lists one record per CDR3 protein. The sample lists approximately 350,000 distinct CDR3 sequences, roughly 12% occurring once. Trimming shortened V by 5 bases and J by 5 bases, and 19 bases separated the two germline ends. There are 16 residues in the CDR3. There are a few counts of this clonotype. Antigen specificity is unknown. General study findings and limits: Beta clonotypes that were abundant in cord blood contained fewer insertions, a pattern absent from memory repertoires. Alpha sequences out of frame and shared by twins had excess low generation probability. Excess sharing between twins was weaker in beta out-of-frame sequences.

The data were also submitted as part of a second study, on yellow fever vaccine responses in identical twins.

This receptor was identified in a woman aged 18-30 years in good health. This chain joins TRBV12-3 or TRBV12-4 and TRBJ2-1; D not certain. Sequenced: CD8+ T cells sorted from blood. CDR3 nucleotide sequence: TGTGCCAGCAGTCCCCCACTCCGTTTGGGCCACAATGAGCAGTTCTTC. Translated: CASSPPLRLGHNEQFF.